This T cell receptor beta chain was profiled in a study of shared clonotypes between healthy human individuals. Across the whole study: Contributing individuals were a couple of females and a few males aged 18 to 49.

Those who donated, Caucasian adults without exception, all lived in Nashville, Tennessee. The assay was run at deep level. Assay used: immunoSEQ multiplex PCR; TCRdb lists only in-frame clones, some missing. The table records approximately 470,000 clones, approximately 81% of them present only once. The trim removed 1 base at V and 5 bases at J, leaving 3 bases unmatched. CDR1 and CDR2 (germline): SGHAT, FQDESV (reference sequence). The CDR3 totals 15 residues. This rearrangement joins TRBV11-1 to TRBJ2-3; TRBD2 agrees at 10 bases. The clonotype comes from a woman between 40 and 50 years old in good health. Some clones in this sample may be carry-over from other donors' samples. The sample consisted of PBMCs. The CDR3 DNA is TGTGCCAGCAGCTTAGGGGCTAGCGGGGGAGATACGCAGTATTTT. Amino acid sequence: CASSLGASGGDTQYF.